The rows below give T cell receptor beta chains drawn from one sample of a study of shared clonotypes between healthy human individuals. Sequencing was performed with immunoSEQ multiplex PCR; in TCRdb, only in-frame clones are kept and a portion is missing. Of about 2.1 million clones in the sample, 93% were seen once. Specimen: naive CD8+ T cells from PBMCs. These receptors were obtained from a young man in good health. Some clones in this sample may be carry-over from other donors' samples. Both conserved end residues are part of each CDR3. A D gene is named only where the DNA matches it firmly. Some rows have no size entry. The others give once, few or many, or a class for an expanded clone.

j_call clone_size v_call d_call cdr3_aa cdr3_nt
TRBJ2-7 - TRBV27 TRBD1 CASSPTRTGQGEQYF TGTGCCAGCAGTCCCACCCGGACAGGGCAAGGCGAGCAGTACTTC
TRBJ2-7 - TRBV28 - CASSMGRAEQYF TGTGCCAGCAGTATGGGACGGGCCGAGCAGTACTTC
TRBJ2-5 - TRBV4-1 - CASSYQTSPYGETQYF TGCGCCAGCAGCTATCAAACTAGCCCCTACGGGGAGACCCAGTACTTC
TRBJ2-7 - TRBV9 - CASSVDGHGEQYF TGTGCCAGCAGCGTAGACGGACACGGCGAGCAGTACTTC
TRBJ1-4 - TRBV9 - CASSVFGGAGEKLFF TGTGCCAGCAGCGTATTCGGAGGGGCTGGGGAAAAACTGTTTTTT
TRBJ2-5 - TRBV27 - CASSFLRTAQETQYF TGTGCCAGCAGTTTCCTCCGGACAGCTCAAGAGACCCAGTACTTC
TRBJ2-7 - TRBV21-1 - CASSKAFRRGDNSYEQYF TGTGCCAGCAGCAAAGCTTTCCGCCGGGGGGACAACTCCTACGAGCAGTACTTC
TRBJ1-5 - TRBV28 - CGVKHSNQPQHF TGTGGGGTTAAGCATAGCAATCAGCCCCAGCATTTT
TRBJ2-7 - TRBV28 TRBD2 CASSLFREGSLREQYF TGTGCCAGCAGTTTATTTCGGGAGGGCTCTTTGCGCGAGCAGTACTTC
TRBJ1-5 - TRBV19 - CASSIGQGNAPQHF TGTGCCAGTAGTATTGGCCAGGGGAATGCGCCCCAGCATTTT
TRBJ1-4 once TRBV4-1 - CASSQDRAEATNEKLFF TGCGCCAGCAGCCAAGACCGGGCCGAGGCAACTAATGAAAAACTGTTTTTT
TRBJ1-2 - TRBV4-1 - CASSQAGNVYGYTF TGCGCCAGCAGCCAGGCAGGGAACGTCTATGGCTACACCTTC
TRBJ1-1 - TRBV28 TRBD1 CASRLTGVGDTEAFF TGTGCCAGCAGGCTGACAGGGGTTGGCGACACTGAAGCTTTCTTT
TRBJ2-7 - TRBV13 - CASSSSEFHEQYF TGTGCCAGCAGCTCTTCAGAGTTCCACGAGCAGTACTTC
TRBJ2-1 - TRBV5-6 - CASSAPGVNNEQFF TGTGCCAGCAGCGCCCCAGGGGTGAACAATGAGCAGTTCTTC
TRBJ2-7 - TRBV11-2 TRBD2 CASSLIAGVYEQYF TGTGCCAGCAGCTTAATAGCGGGAGTCTACGAGCAGTACTTC
TRBJ1-1 - TRBV10-3 - CAISESVGVVTEAFF TGTGCCATCAGTGAGTCTGTGGGGGTAGTCACTGAAGCTTTCTTT
TRBJ2-7 - TRBV5-4 - CASSLDLEQYF TGTGCCAGCAGCTTGGATCTCGAGCAGTACTTC
TRBJ2-7 - TRBV7-9 - CASSPLDSPAEQYF TGTGCCAGCAGCCCTCTGGACAGCCCGGCCGAGCAGTACTTC
TRBJ2-5 - TRBV7-8 - CASRSGVNPLSETQYF TGTGCCAGCAGATCAGGGGTAAACCCATTGTCGGAGACCCAGTACTTC
TRBJ2-7 - TRBV6-1 - CASSDLGHSYEQYF TGTGCCAGCAGTGATCTGGGGCACTCCTACGAGCAGTACTTC
TRBJ1-1 few TRBV11-2 TRBD1 CASSQGAGTEAFF TGTGCCAGCAGTCAGGGGGCAGGCACTGAAGCTTTCTTT
TRBJ1-1 - TRBV27 - CASSFAGSTEAFF TGTGCCAGCAGTTTTGCGGGGAGCACTGAAGCTTTCTTT